This TCR beta chain was sequenced for a study of T cells in Graves' hyperthyroidism and ophthalmopathy (dated by TCRdb to about 2019). With respect to the entire study: Peripheral blood was sampled at the time of initial diagnosis, prior to any treatment. To identify distinguishing TCR V-J signatures, a discovery cohort of around 100 patients was used, comprising 40 to 45 with Graves' ophthalmopathy and some 60 with stable Graves' hyperthyroidism. Prospective prediction of ophthalmopathy was tested in an independent validation cohort of some 20 hyperthyroidism patients and 15 to 17 patients who later progressed to ophthalmopathy. The 95 to 100 discovery patients were divided at random into training and test sets in a 7:3 ratio. Thyroid tissue and blood T-cell repertoires from roughly six Graves' hyperthyroidism patients were also compared in the study. After blood sampling, hyperthyroidism patients were treated with methimazole at a starting dose of 30 mg daily, and ophthalmopathy patients were treated with high-dose intravenous methylprednisolone. The paper describes TCR Vbeta CDR3 sequencing of around 130 peripheral blood samples, made up of 43 ophthalmopathy patients, roughly 75 hyperthyroidism patients and around 17 progressor patients.

V and J are trimmed by 3 bases and 6 bases, and the gene matches miss 4 bases of the junction. The germline V gene supplies CDR1 SGHAT and CDR2 FQNNGV. From the cysteine through the phenylalanine, the CDR3 covers 14 amino acids. This entry keeps only the CDR3 DNA: 42 bases, framed from base 1. The TCR beta CDR3 regions were amplified from RNA transcripts. A first-round RT-PCR of the TCR CDR3 used the HTBI primer set with the Qiagen OneStep RT-PCR kit. Libraries were constructed in a second round of multiplex PCR, after which size selection and purification were performed. Sequencing of the libraries was done on an Illumina HiSeq2000 using paired-end 100 bp reads. The authors' pipeline ran thus. SOAPnuke was used to process the raw data, removing reads that contained adapters or uncalled bases, had a mean Phred below 15, or lacked an exact match to the constant primer or identifier. COPE v1.2.5 was used to merge the high-quality paired reads, and each unique nucleotide sequence was defined as a clonotype. MiTCR v1.1 was used to align clonotypes to the IMGT TRBV, TRBD and TRBJ reference segments. The analysis included only V-J combinations with a frequency above 0.0001, which together covered 98% to 99.2% of the repertoires. A TCS score was defined as the ratio of F50 (clonal expansion) to E x V (chaos), with BLOSUM62-based TCRdist applied between CDR3 peptides within each V-J. Welch's t-statistics and random forest reduced 500 to 650 V-J features to roughly 13, which were used in a naive Bayes classifier (R e1071). TCRdb ran its own pipeline on the public reads, namely fastp trimming at Q25 and MiXCR clone calling, and kept in-frame beta chains. Rows are combined by CDR3 protein, so each entry shows the most common genes and DNA. TCRdb's processing, not the authors' own work, is the source of the V and J calls. A total of roughly 290,000 distinct CDR3 sequences appear in this sample, approximately 15% of them only once. Less than 8% of the sample goes to the ten largest clones.

Broader findings and caveats from the paper: No statistical method was used to fix the sample size in advance, and group allocation was not hidden from the investigators. During validation, the model predicted progression to ophthalmopathy a median of about 6.3 months ahead of onset, with 70.59% sensitivity and more than 72% specificity. Most expanded thyroid clonotypes (frequency above 0.001) were also found in blood, which suggests that blood repertoires may mirror thyroid immune responses. A model built on a 13 V-J signature distinguished ophthalmopathy from stable hyperthyroidism, reaching over 85% sensitivity and under 84% specificity in cross-validation and 80%/75% in testing.

Remarks on this clonotype: Which antigen it targets is not known. It has no much larger one-base neighbor in the sample; base qualities were not kept.

A patient counted as having stable Graves' hyperthyroidism if no progression to ophthalmopathy occurred over 18 months of follow-up. Hyperthyroidism patients were newly diagnosed, with disease duration under 2 months, and aged 18 to 65 years. Exclusion was applied to patients with uncontrolled infections, other autoimmune diseases, pregnancy or lactation. Clinical symptoms, serum thyroxine and TRAb, thyroid ultrasound, and orbital computed tomography formed the basis for the diagnoses. Ficoll-Paque density gradient centrifugation was used to isolate PBMCs from around 10 ml of fresh peripheral blood. Total RNA was extracted with Trizol reagent, and quality was checked on an Agilent 2100 Bioanalyzer.

Sequencing was performed on blood. The receptor chain draws on TRBV11-2 and TRBJ2-7; 11 bases in the junction line up with TRBD2. This receptor was obtained from a woman between 40 and 50 years old with Graves' hyperthyroidism. The bases are TGTGCCAGCAGCTTTGCTAGCGGGAGGAGCGAGCAGTACTTC. The resulting protein is CASSFASGRSEQYF.